These 10 T cell receptor beta chains were all obtained from the same sample, sequenced in a study of blood T cell repertoires in COVID-19. The table came from immunoSEQ multiplex PCR; TCRdb's copy has only in-frame clones and leaves some out. The data hold some 60,000 clones, with about 80% observed a single time. Sequences were obtained from peripheral blood. These receptors were collected from a man over 45 with COVID-19, enrolled during active disease.

V and J are TRBV1 and TRBJ1-5; the DNA was not compared with TRBD1, the D call given in the table. TRBV1 is annotated as a pseudogene. The CDR3 runs to 17 residues. The CDR3 protein is CTSSQVGPGQGNQPQHF. The CDR3 nucleotides read TGCACCAGCAGCCAAGTAGGACCGGGACAGGGGAATCAGCCCCAGCATTTT.

This clone has just a few counts. The V and J genes are TRBV28 and TRBJ1-5; TRBD1 might be the D (6 bases). This CDR3 region has 16 residues. Looked up from germline, CDR1 is MDHEN and CDR2 is SYDVKM. Between the trimmed V and J ends, which lost 5 bases and 6 bases, there was a span of 20 bases. The CDR3 nucleotides read TGTGCCAGCAGTCCAGGGGCAGGTCGAATGGCTCAGCCCCAGCATTTT. Translating it yields CASSPGAGRMAQPQHF.

The V call is TRBV7-2, the J call TRBJ2-7; 7 bases match TRBD2. Germline-derived CDR1 and CDR2 are SGHTA and FQGNSA. Unmatched junction bases numbered 10, after V lost 2 bases and J lost 6 bases. This CDR3 has 15 residues. CDR3 nucleotide sequence: TGTGCCAGCAGCTTATCGACGGGACTACTCTCCGAGCAGTACTTC. Translation: CASSLSTGLLSEQYF.

This chain joins TRBV10-3 and TRBJ1-1; D not certain. CDR3 length equals 12 residues. Germline CDR1 is ENHRY and CDR2 is SYGVKD. Trimming removed 6 bases from V and 5 bases from J, with 10 bases in between. DNA for the CDR3: TGTGCCATCAGCCGACCGGGGACTGAAGCTTTCTTT. This gives the protein CAISRPGTEAFF.

V is TRBV19 and J is TRBJ2-5; TRBD1 aligns across 7 bases. The ends lost 4 bases at V and 4 bases at J; junction bases unmatched: 6. Per germline, CDR1 LNHDA and CDR2 SQIVND (reference sequence). There are 14 residues in the CDR3. CDR3 sequence (DNA): TGTGCCAGTAGTAGAGGGGCAGGGGGAGAGACCCAGTACTTC. Translated: CASSRGAGGETQYF.

This chain joins TRBV19 and TRBJ2-1; 8 bases align to TRBD2. J gave up 2 bases and V 6 bases, and 6 bases lay outside the gene matches. The length of the CDR3 is 15 residues. Germline V gene sequence: CDR1 LNHDA, CDR2 SQIVND (reference sequence). In DNA, the CDR3 is TGTGCCAGTAGCTCGGGCGGGAGGACCTACAATGAGCAGTTCTTC. It codes for CASSSGGRTYNEQFF.

The V and J genes are TRBV12-3 or TRBV12-4 and TRBJ2-7; D is ambiguous. The V gene lost 2 bases and the J gene lost 0 bases, with 5 bases spanning the gap. This CDR3 is built from 13 residues. CDR3 region: CASSLRSSYEQYF. DNA for the CDR3: TGTGCCAGCAGTTTACGTAGCTCCTACGAGCAGTACTTC.

The rearrangement uses TRBV11-2 and TRBJ2-3; 7 bases are shared with TRBD2. V gave up 3 bases and J gave up 3 bases; unmatched junction bases: 9. CDR1 SGHAT and CDR2 FQNNGV come from the germline V gene. The CDR3 extends over 16 amino acids. The CDR3, as DNA: TGTGCCAGCAGCTTGGGCGGGAGAGTCCTAACAGATACGCAGTATTTT. Translating gives CASSLGGRVLTDTQYF.

The chain links TRBV30 to TRBJ1-6; 7 positions match TRBD1. V lost 0 bases and J lost 10; bases outside the gene matches: 6. This CDR3 comprises 14 residues. Germline CDR1 GTSNPN, CDR2 SVGIG (reference sequence). For the CDR3, the DNA is TGTGCCTGGAGTGTAGGACAGGAACGATCACCCCTCCACTTT. Translated, it gives CAWSVGQERSPLHF.

The CDR3 coding sequence is TGCGCCAGCAGCCGGGGCTTTGGGGGCATTGGGTACGAGCAGTACTTC. Its translation is CASSRGFGGIGYEQYF. The V and J genes are TRBV4-1 and TRBJ2-7; tentatively, D is TRBD1 (6 bases). The CDR3 is 16 amino acids. The V gene's germline CDR1 is MGHRA and CDR2 YSYEKL. The V and J ends lost 4 bases and 4 bases respectively, with 20 bases between them.